This TCR beta chain was captured by sequencing in a study of memory CD4+ T cells and cytomegalovirus serostatus. Original processing notes: Out-of-frame sequences were removed, leaving around 2.2 million distinct TCRbeta sequences. TCRdb's table, derived via immunoSEQ multiplex PCR, lists solely in-frame clones and lacks some. V and J calls plus clone size are reproduced from that table; the DNA served to infer D and trimming. This sample has 45,000 to 65,000 clones, with about 80% found just once. Single viable CD3+CD4+CD8-CD45RO+ cells were sorted as the memory CD4+ T cells. Germline V gene data show CDR1 as SGHVS and CDR2 as FQNEAQ. J was trimmed by 15 bases and V by 5 bases; bases with no gene match: 11. The CDR3 contains 14 residues.

The chain uses TRBV7-8 and TRBJ1-6; 9 bases are shared with TRBD1. Sequencing input: memory CD4+ T cells from blood. The sequence was collected from an adult in good health and CMV-seropositive. This CDR3 is CASSQGTGTGRLHF. CDR3 sequence (DNA): TGTGCCAGCAGCCAAGGGACAGGGACCGGACGCCTCCACTTT.